One and the same sample provided the 24 T cell receptor beta chains below, sequenced in a study of T cells in Graves' hyperthyroidism and ophthalmopathy. Amplification of TCR beta CDR3 regions was performed using RNA transcripts as template. With the HTBI primer set, the TCR CDR3 went through a first round of RT-PCR. TCRdb processed the multiplex PCR reads anew with MiXCR; each CDR3 protein has one entry. The data hold 700,000 or so distinct CDR3 sequences, with about 14% observed a single time. Sequencing was performed on blood. The receptors shown here come from a woman between 50 and 59 years old with Graves' ophthalmopathy.

This clonotype showed up many times. This chain connects TRBV20-1 to TRBJ2-7; D is tentatively TRBD1 or TRBD2 (6 bases each). The CDR3 covers 17 residues. Trimming cost V 6 bases and J 2 bases, with 26 bases left between them. Germline CDR1 is DFQATT and CDR2 is SNEGSKA (reference sequence). CDR3 sequence: CSATDPGRGANPYEQYF. DNA for the CDR3: TGCAGTGCAACAGACCCAGGTAGGGGGGCGAACCCCTACGAGCAGTACTTC.

This clonotype appeared many times. V gene TRBV28 combines with J gene TRBJ2-1, with 10 bases fitting TRBD2. V lost 6 bases and J lost 6; bases outside the gene matches: 11. CDR1 MDHEN and CDR2 SYDVKM come from the germline V gene. The CDR3 has 16 residues. In nucleotides, the CDR3 is TGTGCCAGCAGCCCACCCACGGTAGCGGGGGGCAATGAGCAGTTCTTC. Residues: CASSPPTVAGGNEQFF. Variable domain in full (rest from reference TRBV28 and TRBJ2-1): DVKVTQSSRYLVKRTGEKVFLECVQDMDHENMFWYRQDPGLGLRLIYFSYDVKMKEKGDIPEGYSVSREKKERFSLILESASTNQTSMYLCASSPPTVAGGNEQFFGPGTRLTVL.

This clonotype came up many times. The chain joins TRBV9 to TRBJ2-3, with a weak D call TRBD2 (5 bases). Trimming stripped 4 bases from V and 3 bases from J, with 12 bases between. This CDR3 is 14 amino acids long. Germline-derived CDR1 and CDR2 are SGDLS and YYNGEE. The CDR3, as DNA: TGTGCCAGCAGCCCTACTAGGTGGACAGATACGCAGTATTTT. Its translation: CASSPTRWTDTQYF.

This clonotype was detected ten times or more. The chain recombines TRBV20-1 with TRBJ2-1; 8 bases map to TRBD2. CDR1 and CDR2 (germline): DFQATT, SNEGSKA (reference sequence). The CDR3 is 15 amino acids. V dropped 6 bases and J dropped 2; count of bases not matched to a gene: 9. CDR3 residues: CSASSSGSPYNEQFF. In DNA, the CDR3 is TGCAGTGCCTCCTCTAGCGGGTCCCCCTACAATGAGCAGTTCTTC.

This clonotype has ten or more counts. This sequence joins TRBV6-8 and TRBJ1-1; D remains ambiguous. Trimming took 2 bases from V and 11 from J, leaving 12 bases between them. Germline assignment: CDR1 MNHGY and CDR2 SAAAGT. This CDR3 is 12 amino acids long. The CDR3 is CASSYQYGDAFF. The CDR3 coding sequence is TGTGCCAGCAGTTACCAATATGGTGATGCTTTCTTT.

The chain couples TRBV25-1 to TRBJ1-1, with TRBD1 identical over 8 bases. CDR1 MGHDK and CDR2 SYGVNS come from the germline V gene. CDR3 size: 14 residues. Trimming removed 7 bases from V and 0 bases from J; junction bases left unmatched: 4. The CDR3 nucleotides read TGTGCCAGCATGGCAGGGGGCATGAACACTGAAGCTTTCTTT. Protein product: CASMAGGMNTEAFF. Using reference TRBV25-1 and TRBJ1-1 for the parts outside the CDR3, the full variable domain is EADIYQTPRYLVIGTGKKITLECSQTMGHDKMYWYQQDPGMELHLIHYSYGVNSTEKGDLSSESTVSRIRTEHFPLTLESARPSHTSQYLCASMAGGMNTEAFFGQGTRLTVV.

This clonotype appeared many times. The chain couples TRBV12-3 or TRBV12-4 to TRBJ2-7, with 7 bases identical to TRBD2. Trimming removed 5 bases from V and 0 bases from J; junction bases left unmatched: 4. This CDR3 spans 14 amino acids. The CDR3 loop reads CASSMASGSYEQYF. The CDR3 region has the DNA TGTGCCAGCAGTATGGCTAGCGGCTCCTACGAGCAGTACTTC.

Only a few counts were recorded for this clonotype. The chain uses TRBV29-1 and TRBJ1-4; no firm D call. The CDR3 is 14 amino acids. From germline, CDR1 is SQVTM and CDR2 ANQGSEA. Trimming left V 7 bases short and J 3 bases short, with 15 bases between. This chain's CDR3 is CSAGRGGPNEKLFF. For the CDR3, the DNA is TGCAGCGCTGGGCGGGGTGGCCCTAATGAAAAACTGTTTTTT.

This clonotype appeared many times. This rearrangement joins TRBV4-3 to TRBJ2-7; a weak D match, TRBD2 (6 bases). The CDR3 length is 14 residues. The V gene's germline CDR1 is LGHNA and CDR2 YSLEER. Trimming left V 0 bases short and J 5 bases short, with 11 bases between. CDR3: CASSQEGGINEQYF. The CDR3 region has the DNA TGCGCCAGCAGCCAAGAGGGCGGGATCAACGAGCAGTACTTC.

In this sample, this clonotype turned up a few times. The chain combines TRBV2 with TRBJ2-7; a weak D match, TRBD1 (5 bases). The V gene lost 3 bases and the J gene lost 9 bases, with 9 bases spanning the gap. CDR1 is SNHLY and CDR2 is FYNNEI in the germline V gene. This CDR3 spans 11 amino acids. DNA of the CDR3: TGTGCCAGCAGTGACGGGCAGGGGCAGTACTTC. Its translation is CASSDGQGQYF. Looking up the rest from reference TRBV2 and TRBJ2-7 gives the full variable domain: EPEVTQTPSHQVTQMGQEVILRCVPISNHLYFYWYRQILGQKVEFLVSFYNNEISEKSEIFDDQFSVERPDGSNFTLKIRSTKLEDSAMYFCASSDGQGQYFGPGTRLTVT.

This clonotype was counted at least ten times. The genes are TRBV7-2 and TRBJ1-5; TRBD1 aligns across 7 bases. With V trimmed by 5 bases and J by 0 bases, 4 bases remained unmatched. Germline assignment: CDR1 SGHTA and CDR2 FQGNSA. The CDR3 sequence is 15 residues long. This chain's CDR3 is CASSLQGVSNQPQHF. CDR3 nucleotides: TGTGCCAGCAGCCTTCAGGGGGTTAGCAATCAGCCCCAGCATTTT.

To note about this clonotype: This sequence may be a read error, since a much larger clone differs from it by one base. The J gene is TRBJ1-1, the V gene TRBV5-1; D is uncertain. This CDR3 region has 15 residues. Per germline, CDR1 SGHRS and CDR2 YFSETQ. Trimming shortened V by 4 bases and J by 0 bases, and 13 bases separated the two germline ends. CDR3 sequence: CASSRNGTMNTEAFF. As DNA, the CDR3 is TGCGCCAGCAGCAGGAACGGAACGATGAACACTGAAGCTTTCTTT.

The table lists this clonotype with many counts. The chain joins TRBV20-1 to TRBJ2-7, with 9 bases matching TRBD1. The V segment lost 6 bases and the J segment 0 bases; nucleotides outside the gene matches: 3. The CDR3 is 13 residues long. The V gene's germline CDR1 is DFQATT and CDR2 SNEGSKA (reference sequence). CDR3 protein: CSARTGASYEQYF. CDR3 nucleotides: TGCAGTGCAAGGACAGGGGCCTCCTACGAGCAGTACTTC.

Ten or more counts support this clonotype. The J gene is TRBJ2-2, the V gene TRBV20-1; unclear D gene. The germline V and J ends were trimmed by 3 bases and 3 bases, with 5 bases remaining between them. Germline CDR1 and CDR2: DFQATT and SNEGSKA (reference sequence). The CDR3 runs 12 residues. The DNA for the CDR3 is TGCAGTGCTAGTTGGGACACCGGGGAGCTGTTTTTT. Its protein product is CSASWDTGELFF.

This clonotype was recorded at least ten times. The V call is TRBV12-3 or TRBV12-4, the J call TRBJ2-2, with TRBD1 matching 11 bases. The CDR3 spans 17 residues. With 5 bases clipped from V and 4 bases from J, the junction kept 9 bases outside the gene matches. The CDR3 sequence: CASSLWTGGVRTGELFF. CDR3 nucleotide sequence: TGTGCCAGCAGTCTATGGACAGGGGGCGTTCGCACCGGGGAGCTGTTTTTT.

This clonotype was observed a handful of times. The V call is TRBV6-1, the J call TRBJ2-5; no clear D. Trimming cost V 5 bases and J 8 bases, with 9 bases left between them. Germline lookup yields CDR1 MNHNS and CDR2 SASEGT. This CDR3 comprises 11 residues. Here the CDR3 reads CASSYDKTQYF. DNA of the CDR3: TGTGCCAGCAGTTATGATAAAACCCAGTACTTC.

This clonotype was observed a few times. V usage is TRBV20-1 and J usage is TRBJ2-2; TRBD2 matches at 11 bases. Per the germline V gene, CDR1 is DFQATT and CDR2 is SNEGSKA (reference sequence). The CDR3 covers 15 residues. The trim removed 2 bases at V and 4 bases at J, leaving 3 bases unmatched. CDR3 sequence reads: CSARRLAGGTGELFF. The CDR3 region has the DNA TGCAGTGCTAGACGGCTAGCGGGAGGCACCGGGGAGCTGTTTTTT.

This clonotype was seen more than once but under ten times. The chain links TRBV6-2 or TRBV6-3 to TRBJ1-5; D gene uncertain. Trimming stripped 6 bases from V and 0 bases from J, with 12 bases between. The CDR3 has 15 residues. From germline, CDR1 is MNHEY and CDR2 SVGEGT. The CDR3 region has the DNA TGTGCCAGCAGAAAATCAGTGACTAGCAATCAGCCCCAGCATTTT. Translation gives CASRKSVTSNQPQHF.

The table lists this clonotype with a few counts. The V and J genes are TRBV9 and TRBJ1-2; no firm D call. The V end was cut by 3 bases, the J end by 0 bases, with 6 bases between. The germline V gene has CDR1 SGDLS and CDR2 YYNGEE. The CDR3 has 13 residues. This chain's CDR3 is CASSARSNYGYTF. In DNA, the CDR3 is TGTGCCAGCAGCGCCCGATCTAACTATGGCTACACCTTC.

This clonotype has only a few counts. The chain is built from TRBV6-1 and TRBJ1-2; D call uncertain. Germline-derived CDR1 and CDR2 are MNHNS and SASEGT. The CDR3 length is 15 residues. Deletions cut 5 bases from V and 2 bases from J, with 15 bases between. The CDR3 loop reads CASSPDLFPNYGYTF. The CDR3 DNA sequence: TGTGCCAGCAGTCCCGACCTATTTCCGAACTATGGCTACACCTTC.

This chain links TRBV12-3 or TRBV12-4 with TRBJ2-1, with a possible D match to TRBD2 (6 bases). This CDR3 spans 16 amino acids. The ends were cut back, 7 bases at V and 5 bases at J, with 21 bases in the middle. The CDR3, as DNA: TGTGCCAGCAAACATCTACTCGGGACTCCCAACAATGAGCAGTTCTTC. Its protein is CASKHLLGTPNNEQFF.

This clonotype was detected many times. The genes are TRBV5-1 and TRBJ1-1; TRBD1 aligns across 9 bases. The V segment lost 0 bases and the J segment 11 bases; nucleotides outside the gene matches: 2. Germline V gene lookup returns CDR1 SGHRS and CDR2 YFSETQ. The CDR3 sequence is 12 residues long. CDR3 bases: TGCGCCAGCAGCTTGGGGGACAGGGTTGCTTTCTTT. Translated: CASSLGDRVAFF.

The chain employs TRBV4-1 and TRBJ2-2; D may match TRBD1 or TRBD2 (5 bases each). Trimming pared 1 base from V and 3 bases from J, leaving 9 bases between. The germline V gene has CDR1 MGHRA and CDR2 YSYEKL. The length of the CDR3 is 15 residues. In nucleotides, the CDR3 is TGCGCCAGCAGCCAAGTCGGGGCCTACACCGGGGAGCTGTTTTTT. Translation: CASSQVGAYTGELFF.

The genes are TRBV9 and TRBJ2-3; a weak D match, TRBD1 (5 bases). This CDR3 is built from 13 residues. The germline V gene encodes CDR1 SGDLS and CDR2 YYNGEE. Trimming stripped 1 base from V and 6 bases from J, with 9 bases between. The CDR3: CASSVNPGDTQYF. In nucleotides, the CDR3 is TGTGCCAGCAGCGTAAATCCAGGGGATACGCAGTATTTT.